Described below is a single T cell receptor beta chain sequence and its context. Its specificity is unknown. Trimming took 0 bases from V and 4 from J; bases not matched to a gene: 5. The germline CDR1 and CDR2 sequences are SGHRS and YFSETQ. The CDR3 consists of 15 residues. The data derive from a study of blood T cells in healthy people across ages. The study, taken as a whole, reports: Diversity estimated from one million T cells was considered an underestimate. Without sorted subsets, naive and antigen-experienced compartments could not be conclusively compared. Naive CD4+ cells and diversity were both higher in long-lived donors than in aged donors.

Using a J-beta primer mix together with a sample-barcoded 5' primer, a second PCR was run for roughly 7 to 12 cycles. The template-switch adaptor, which had 12 random nucleotides, put a tag on each cDNA molecule. TCRdb re-analysed the 5' RACE reads in MiXCR, keeping a single row per CDR3 protein. The profile shows over 1,300,000 distinct CDR3 sequences, around 59% of them singletons. This receptor was obtained from a man aged 18 to 35 in good health. The sample consisted of blood. The J gene is TRBJ2-7, the V gene TRBV5-1; 9 nucleotides line up with TRBD2. CDR3 nucleotides: TGCGCCAGCAGCTTGGTTAGCGGGAGTTGGTACGAGCAGTACTTC. Translated, it gives CASSLVSGSWYEQYF.